What follows are 29 T cell receptor beta chains derived from one specimen sequenced in a study of CD8 T cells in ankylosing spondylitis. TCRdb reanalysed the 5' RACE reads using MiXCR and keeps one entry per CDR3 protein. Among about 270,000 distinct CDR3 sequences listed, roughly 32% were seen once. Material: blood, either unsorted or a sorted T cell fraction (not recorded which). Receptors were obtained from a male donor with ankylosing spondylitis or in good health (not recorded which).

The chain has TRBV2 and TRBJ2-7; 8 bases are a match to TRBD1. The V and J ends lost 6 bases and 2 bases, in that order; junction bases with no gene match: 9. The germline V gene encodes CDR1 SNHLY and CDR2 FYNNEI. The CDR3 length is 15 residues. This CDR3 is CASRQDRDSAYEQYF. The DNA of the CDR3 is TGTGCCAGCAGGCAGGACAGGGATTCCGCCTACGAGCAGTACTTC.

V usage is TRBV12-3 or TRBV12-4 and J usage is TRBJ2-3, with TRBD2 matching over 11 bases. The CDR3 extends over 16 amino acids. V was pared by 2 bases and J by 3 bases, with 4 bases of the junction left unmatched. CDR3 DNA sequence: TGTGCCAGCAGTTTAACTAGCGGGGGCCAGACAGATACGCAGTATTTT. Encoded protein: CASSLTSGGQTDTQYF.

V and J are TRBV29-1 and TRBJ2-5; TRBD2 matches 8 bases. The germline gives CDR1 SQVTM, CDR2 ANQGSEA. The V and J ends lost 7 bases and 2 bases, in that order; junction bases with no gene match: 12. The CDR3 spans 15 residues. The CDR3 region is CSAPREGLDQETQYF. The CDR3 DNA reads as TGCAGCGCTCCTCGGGAGGGACTAGATCAAGAGACCCAGTACTTC.

This clonotype was seen more than once but under ten times. This chain links TRBV13 with TRBJ2-1; either TRBD1 or TRBD2 may supply D (6 bases each). The germline V and J ends were trimmed by 1 base and 7 bases, with 14 bases remaining between them. The CDR3 totals 15 residues. The germline V gene encodes CDR1 PRHDT and CDR2 FYEKMQ (reference sequence). Here the CDR3 DNA reads TGTGCCAGCAGCTTAGCCCGGGGGCGTATTAATGAGCAGTTCTTC. Protein: CASSLARGRINEQFF.

This clonotype was observed a few times. The rearrangement joins TRBV18 to TRBJ2-5, with 8 bases fitting TRBD2. V was clipped by 4 bases and J by 7 bases; unmatched bases: 11. This CDR3 has 15 residues. Germline CDR1 KGHSH, CDR2 LQKENI. The CDR3 region has the DNA TGTGCCAGCTCACAGATCGGGACTAGAGGCGGGACCCAGTACTTC. Translated, it gives CASSQIGTRGGTQYF.

This clonotype has more than one count but fewer than ten. The chain links TRBV20-1 to TRBJ1-5, with 8 positions matching TRBD1. This CDR3 comprises 16 residues. J lost 2 bases, V lost 2 bases, and 8 bases had no gene match. Germline assignment: CDR1 DFQATT and CDR2 SNEGSKA (reference sequence). The CDR3 region is CSARSQGAVGNQPQHF. The CDR3 DNA follows: TGCAGTGCTAGATCGCAGGGGGCGGTAGGCAATCAGCCCCAGCATTTT.

This clonotype was seen more than once but under ten times. This rearrangement joins TRBV4-2 to TRBJ2-2; 7 bases map to TRBD2. The CDR3 has 15 residues. V lost 4 bases and J lost 2; bases outside the gene matches: 4. CDR1 is LGHNA, CDR2 YNFKEQ, per germline. In DNA form, the CDR3 reads TGTGCCAGCAGCCGGGACTACCAAAACACCGGGGAGCTGTTTTTT. Protein sequence: CASSRDYQNTGELFF.

This clonotype was picked up a small number of times. This sequence joins TRBV20-1 and TRBJ2-5; D is perhaps TRBD1 (6 bases). CDR3 size: 16 residues. Germline V gives CDR1 DFQATT, CDR2 SNEGSKA (reference sequence). Between the trimmed V and J ends, which lost 0 bases and 2 bases, there was a span of 16 bases. The CDR3 DNA sequence: TGCAGTGCTAGAGATTGGCAGCGAGGACAGCAAGAGACCCAGTACTTC. This encodes CSARDWQRGQQETQYF.

V and J are TRBV29-1 and TRBJ1-1, with a tentative D call TRBD1 (6 bases). From germline, CDR1 is SQVTM and CDR2 ANQGSEA. V lost 2 bases, J lost 1 base, and 11 bases lay in between. This CDR3 is 14 amino acids long. CDR3 nucleotide sequence: TGCAGCGTTGAACGACAGGTTCGGAACACTGAAGCTTTCTTT. Residues: CSVERQVRNTEAFF.

The rearrangement joins TRBV20-1 to TRBJ2-7; 7 bases map to TRBD1. This CDR3 is 12 amino acids long. Per germline, CDR1 DFQATT and CDR2 SNEGSKA (reference sequence). V lost 4 bases to trimming and J lost 3 bases; unmatched junction nucleotides: 3. In DNA form, the CDR3 reads TGCAGTGCTACACACAGGGGCTACGAGCAGTACTTC. This gives the protein CSATHRGYEQYF.

The genes are TRBV5-1 and TRBJ2-5; D is ambiguous. The CDR3 is made up of 15 amino acids. Trimming removed 0 bases at V and 1 base at J, with 10 bases between. CDR1 and CDR2 from the germline V gene are SGHRS and YFSETQ. The CDR3, as DNA: TGCGCCAGCAGCTTGGATACTGGATTCCAAGAGACCCAGTACTTC. Translation gives CASSLDTGFQETQYF.

V and J are TRBV18 and TRBJ2-3; D perhaps matches TRBD2 (5 bases). V was trimmed by 0 bases and J by 4 bases, leaving 8 bases between them. The CDR3 loop spans 14 amino acids. The germline CDR1 and CDR2 sequences are KGHSH and LQKENI. CDR3 residues: CASSPPEAPDTQYF. In nucleotides, the CDR3 is TGTGCCAGCTCACCACCGGAGGCCCCAGATACGCAGTATTTT.

The V call is TRBV19, the J call TRBJ2-7, with a tentative D call TRBD1 (5 bases). This CDR3 comprises 13 residues. The germline V gene has CDR1 LNHDA and CDR2 SQIVND (reference sequence). V was clipped by 4 bases and J by 6 bases, with 13 bases between them. In nucleotides, the CDR3 is TGTGCCAGTAGTAACGAAGGGGCTGGCGAGCAGTACTTC. Protein product: CASSNEGAGEQYF.

The chain recombines TRBV12-3 or TRBV12-4 with TRBJ2-7; tentatively, D is TRBD1 (6 bases). Trimming removed 3 bases from V and 7 bases from J, with 16 bases in between. The CDR3 consists of 14 residues. CDR3 sequence: CASSFMGAGVEQYF. The CDR3 DNA reads TGTGCCAGCAGTTTTATGGGGGCAGGGGTTGAGCAGTACTTC.

This clonotype was observed a few times. Mismatch with germline at one junction end may stem from a read error. The chain uses TRBV6-5 and TRBJ2-3; tentatively, D is TRBD2 (5 bases). The CDR3 is 14 amino acids. Looked up from germline, CDR1 is MNHEY and CDR2 is SVGAGI. CDR3 DNA: TGTGCCAGCAGTTACGAGGCTAGCAGAGATACGCAGTATTTT. It yields the protein CASSYEASRDTQYF.

The chain links TRBV18 to TRBJ2-2; 8 nucleotides line up with TRBD1. The CDR3 loop spans 16 amino acids. The germline V gene has CDR1 KGHSH and CDR2 LQKENI. V dropped 6 bases and J dropped 6; count of bases not matched to a gene: 12. CDR3 sequence reads: CASSPQAGGIAGELFF. The CDR3 region has the DNA TGTGCCAGCTCGCCCCAGGCAGGGGGCATCGCCGGGGAGCTGTTTTTT.

This clonotype was seen many times. The rearrangement joins TRBV29-1 to TRBJ2-7; D assignment may be TRBD1 or TRBD2 (5 bases each). The CDR3 is 12 residues long. Germline assignment: CDR1 SQVTM and CDR2 ANQGSEA. V was shortened by 4 bases and J by 1 base, with 8 bases between the two germline ends. CDR3 loop: CSVVWGSYEQYF. The DNA for the CDR3 is TGCAGCGTTGTATGGGGGTCCTACGAGCAGTACTTC.

The chain recombines TRBV7-2 with TRBJ2-5; TRBD2 matches 14 bases. V trimming: 6 bases; J trimming: 5 bases; junction bases outside the gene matches: 5. CDR3 size: 15 residues. In germline, CDR1 is SGHTA, CDR2 FQGNSA. The CDR3 loop is CASRSRLAGGETQYF. Written as DNA, the CDR3 is TGTGCCAGCAGGTCAAGACTAGCGGGAGGGGAGACCCAGTACTTC.

The rearrangement joins TRBV20-1 to TRBJ2-7; no reliable D call. This CDR3 has 14 amino acids. V was trimmed by 2 bases and J by 4 bases, leaving 15 bases between them. Germline CDR1 is DFQATT and CDR2 is SNEGSKA (reference sequence). The CDR3 region has the DNA TGCAGTGCTAGACCCTCGCAGATATCTTACGAGCAGTACTTC. Translating it yields CSARPSQISYEQYF.

There are a few counts of this clonotype. The V gene is TRBV29-1, the J gene TRBJ2-1; D assignment may be TRBD1 or TRBD2 (6 bases each). From germline, CDR1 is SQVTM and CDR2 ANQGSEA. The V and J ends lost 4 bases and 12 bases respectively, with 22 bases between them. The CDR3 totals 14 residues. The CDR3 DNA reads as TGCAGCGTTGGCGTTGGGGGGCGGTCGAGAGGGCAGTTCTTC. Encoded protein: CSVGVGGRSRGQFF.

In this sample, this clonotype turned up a few times. The chain joins TRBV15 to TRBJ2-7; D might be TRBD1 (6 bases). V was clipped by 2 bases and J by 5 bases, with 10 bases between them. The CDR3 has 13 residues. Germline lookup yields CDR1 LNHNV and CDR2 YYDKDF (reference sequence). CDR3 nucleotides: TGTGCCACCAGCAGACAGGGGTTCCACGAGCAGTACTTC. Translation: CATSRQGFHEQYF.

This chain uses TRBV5-1 with TRBJ2-3; D may be TRBD2 (6 bases). This CDR3 spans 14 amino acids. Between the trimmed V and J ends, which lost 4 bases and 0 bases, there was a span of 9 bases. Germline V gene sequence: CDR1 SGHRS, CDR2 YFSETQ. This CDR3 reads CASSTGESTDTQYF. The CDR3 DNA reads as TGCGCCAGCAGCACGGGGGAGAGCACAGATACGCAGTATTTT.

This clonotype has only a few counts. The genes are TRBV29-1 and TRBJ2-4; TRBD2 aligns across 8 bases. This CDR3 has 15 amino acids. The junction had 6 bases not matched to a gene; V was cut back by 3 bases and J by 2 bases. CDR1 is SQVTM and CDR2 is ANQGSEA in the germline V gene. Here the CDR3 reads CSVDSGGFSKNIQYF. The CDR3 DNA reads as TGCAGCGTTGACAGCGGGGGTTTCTCCAAAAACATTCAGTACTTC.

There are a few counts of this clonotype. CDR3 bases: TGTGCCAGCACGGGGACTATTACGCAGTATTTT. Translated, it gives CASTGTITQYF. The genes are TRBV5-5 and TRBJ2-3; 7 bases are a match to TRBD2. V lost 6 bases, J lost 8 bases, and 3 bases stayed unmatched. CDR3 length equals 11 residues. Looked up from germline, CDR1 is SGHKS and CDR2 is YYEKEE (reference sequence).

Many counts were recorded for this clonotype. This chain joins TRBV12-3 or TRBV12-4 and TRBJ1-2; 7 positions match TRBD1. The CDR3 covers 15 residues. V was clipped by 5 bases and J by 4 bases; unmatched bases: 10. CDR3 loop: CASSTLRGLGYGYTF. In DNA, the CDR3 is TGTGCCAGCAGTACACTCAGGGGGTTAGGCTATGGCTACACCTTC.

The CDR3 reads CASSGQGPADTQYF. The CDR3 region has the DNA TGTGCCAGCAGCGGGCAGGGGCCTGCAGATACGCAGTATTTT. The chain is built from TRBV9 and TRBJ2-3, with D perhaps TRBD1 (6 bases). The V end was cut by 3 bases, the J end by 4 bases, with 12 bases between. The CDR3 has 14 residues. CDR1 SGDLS and CDR2 YYNGEE come from the germline V gene.

The rearrangement links TRBV7-9 to TRBJ1-6; 7 nucleotides line up with TRBD1. Germline-derived CDR1 and CDR2 are SEHNR and FQNEAQ (reference sequence). The junction had 3 bases not matched to a gene; V was cut back by 3 bases and J by 13 bases. The CDR3 extends over 12 amino acids. Here the CDR3 DNA reads TGTGCCAGCAGCTTCGACAGGGCGCCCCTCCACTTT. Residues: CASSFDRAPLHF.

The chain links TRBV15 to TRBJ2-3; D is unresolved. The V gene's germline CDR1 is LNHNV and CDR2 YYDKDF (reference sequence). Trimming took 1 base from V and 3 from J, leaving 5 bases between them. The CDR3 has 13 residues. DNA of the CDR3: TGTGCCACCAGCAGAGGGGGTACAGATACGCAGTATTTT. Translation gives CATSRGGTDTQYF.

In its sample, this clonotype was seen a few times. This chain connects TRBV7-6 to TRBJ1-6; TRBD1 matches at 8 bases. CDR1 and CDR2 (germline): SGHVS, FNYEAQ. Germline trimming cut 4 bases from V and 7 bases from J; bases unmatched to any gene: 6. The CDR3 is 15 amino acids. The CDR3 region is CASSSRPGGNSPLHF. The CDR3 nucleotides read TGTGCCAGCAGCTCTCGCCCAGGGGGCAATTCACCCCTCCACTTT.